This T cell receptor beta chain was identified in a study of shared clonotypes between healthy human individuals. Whole-study context: CD4 naive and CD4 memory each took three plates per donor, while CD8 naive took two and CD8 memory one.

Overall study findings and caveats: Naive subsets tended to show greater estimated richness than memory subsets. Some naive CD4 clonotypes, approximately 4.5%, turned up in common across a few donors.

On this clone itself: Its specificity is not known.

V was cut by 6 bases and J by 9 bases, with 12 bases left in between. This CDR3 has 11 residues. Germline V gene data show CDR1 as DFQATT and CDR2 as SNEGSKA (reference sequence). Several immunoSEQ plates held equal portions of the genomic DNA taken from each subset. Produced via immunoSEQ multiplex PCR; TCRdb's table is partial and in-frame only. The table has some 580,000 clones, roughly 98% seen once. Naive CD8 cells lacked CD45RO and underwent positive selection for CCR7, leaving out terminally differentiated effector memory CD45RA+ cells. The sequenced material came from naive CD8+ T cells sorted from blood. This chain uses TRBV20-1 with TRBJ2-1; a possible D gene is TRBD2 (5 bases). The TCR originated in a man aged 25 to 40 in good health. For the CDR3, the DNA is TGCAGTGCCCGAGGGCACGGTGAGCAGTTCTTC. Translating gives CSARGHGEQFF.